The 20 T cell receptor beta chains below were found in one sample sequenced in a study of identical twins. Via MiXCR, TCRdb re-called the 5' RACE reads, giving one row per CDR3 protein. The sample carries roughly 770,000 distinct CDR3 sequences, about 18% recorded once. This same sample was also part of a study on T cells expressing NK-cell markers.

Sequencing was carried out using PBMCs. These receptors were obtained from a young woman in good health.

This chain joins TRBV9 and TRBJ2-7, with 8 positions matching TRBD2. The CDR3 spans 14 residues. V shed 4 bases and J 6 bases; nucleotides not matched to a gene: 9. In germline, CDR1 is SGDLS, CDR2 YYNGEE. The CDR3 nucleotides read TGTGCCAGCAGCATGAGCGGGAGCAATGCCGAGCAGTACTTC. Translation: CASSMSGSNAEQYF.

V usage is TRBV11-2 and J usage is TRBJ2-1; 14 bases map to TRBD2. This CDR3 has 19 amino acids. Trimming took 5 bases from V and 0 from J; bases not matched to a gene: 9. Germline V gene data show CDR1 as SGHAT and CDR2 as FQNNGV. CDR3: CASSLQTSGRADSYNEQFF. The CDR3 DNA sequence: TGTGCCAGCAGCCTACAGACTAGCGGGAGGGCGGACTCCTACAATGAGCAGTTCTTC.

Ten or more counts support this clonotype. The CDR3 coding sequence is TGTGCCAGCAGACGCCGGGACAGGACTCGGGAGACCCAGTACTTC. Translation: CASRRRDRTRETQYF. V gene TRBV28 combines with J gene TRBJ2-5, with 8 nucleotides matching TRBD1. Germline CDR1 reads MDHEN; CDR2 reads SYDVKM. This CDR3 is built from 15 residues. The ends lost 6 bases at V and 5 bases at J; junction bases unmatched: 11.

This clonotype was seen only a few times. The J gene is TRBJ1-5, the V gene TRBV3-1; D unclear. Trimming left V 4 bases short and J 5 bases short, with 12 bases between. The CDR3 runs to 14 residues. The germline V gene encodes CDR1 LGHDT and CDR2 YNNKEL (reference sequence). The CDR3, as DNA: TGTGCCAGCAGCCTGACGCCAGGTGATCAGCCCCAGCATTTT. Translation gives CASSLTPGDQPQHF.

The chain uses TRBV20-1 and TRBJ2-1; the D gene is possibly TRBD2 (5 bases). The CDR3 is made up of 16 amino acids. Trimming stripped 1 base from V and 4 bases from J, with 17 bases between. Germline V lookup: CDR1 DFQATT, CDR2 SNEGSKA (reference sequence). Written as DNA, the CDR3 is TGCAGTGCTAGAGCCGCCTCAAGGGAGAGATACAATGAGCAGTTCTTC. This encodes CSARAASRERYNEQFF.

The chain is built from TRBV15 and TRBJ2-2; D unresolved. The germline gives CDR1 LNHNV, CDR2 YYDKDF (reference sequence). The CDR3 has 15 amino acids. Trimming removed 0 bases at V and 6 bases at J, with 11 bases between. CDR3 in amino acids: CATSRDRRLAGELFF. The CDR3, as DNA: TGTGCCACCAGCAGAGATCGTAGATTGGCCGGGGAGCTGTTTTTT.

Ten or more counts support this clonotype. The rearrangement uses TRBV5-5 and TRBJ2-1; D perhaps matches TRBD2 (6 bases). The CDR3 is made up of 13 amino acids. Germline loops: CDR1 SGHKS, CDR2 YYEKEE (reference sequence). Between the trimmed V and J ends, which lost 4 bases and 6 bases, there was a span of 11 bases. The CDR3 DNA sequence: TGTGCCAGCAGCCAGACTAGTGGCAATGAGCAGTTCTTC. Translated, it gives CASSQTSGNEQFF.

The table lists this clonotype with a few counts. The CDR3 spells CSARDPRGDDTDTQYF. CDR3 DNA sequence: TGCAGTGCTAGAGATCCCCGGGGTGATGACACAGATACGCAGTATTTT. The V and J genes are TRBV20-1 and TRBJ2-3, with D possibly being TRBD2 (5 bases). Germline V gene data show CDR1 as DFQATT and CDR2 as SNEGSKA (reference sequence). Trimming removed 0 bases at V and 2 bases at J, with 15 bases between. The CDR3 loop spans 16 amino acids.

The DNA of the CDR3 is TGCGCCAGCAGCCCCCTATGGGGGTCCCCCTACGAGCAGTACTTC. Protein product: CASSPLWGSPYEQYF. V and J are TRBV4-1 and TRBJ2-7, with D possibly called TRBD1 or TRBD2 (5 bases each). The CDR3 consists of 15 residues. Germline lookup yields CDR1 MGHRA and CDR2 YSYEKL. V lost 4 bases and J 2 bases, leaving 15 bases between the germline ends.

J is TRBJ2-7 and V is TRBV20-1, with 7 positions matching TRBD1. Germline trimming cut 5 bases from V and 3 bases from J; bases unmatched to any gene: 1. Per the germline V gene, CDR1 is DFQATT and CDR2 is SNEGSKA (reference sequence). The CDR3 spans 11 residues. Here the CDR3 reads CSAWDSYEQYF. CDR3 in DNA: TGCAGTGCTTGGGACAGCTACGAGCAGTACTTC.

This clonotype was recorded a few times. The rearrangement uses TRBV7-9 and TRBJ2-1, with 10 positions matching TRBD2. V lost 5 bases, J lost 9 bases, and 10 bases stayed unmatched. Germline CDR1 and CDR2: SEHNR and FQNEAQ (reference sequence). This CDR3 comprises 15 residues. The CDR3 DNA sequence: TGTGCCAGCAGCCCAACTAGCGGGGTTCCGTCTGAGCAGTTCTTC. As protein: CASSPTSGVPSEQFF.

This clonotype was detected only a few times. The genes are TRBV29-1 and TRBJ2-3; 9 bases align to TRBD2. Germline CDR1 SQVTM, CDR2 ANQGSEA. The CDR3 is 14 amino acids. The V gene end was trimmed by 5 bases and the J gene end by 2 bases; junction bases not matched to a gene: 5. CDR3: CSVKSGRTTDTQYF. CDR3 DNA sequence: TGCAGCGTTAAAAGCGGGAGGACCACAGATACGCAGTATTTT.

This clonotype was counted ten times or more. CDR3 loop: CASRSTSGMDEQYF. CDR3 DNA: TGTGCCAGCAGGTCTACTAGCGGGATGGACGAGCAGTACTTC. The rearrangement uses TRBV12-3 or TRBV12-4 and TRBJ2-7; 10 nucleotides match TRBD2. The CDR3 length is 14 residues. J lost 5 bases, V lost 6 bases, and 7 bases had no gene match.

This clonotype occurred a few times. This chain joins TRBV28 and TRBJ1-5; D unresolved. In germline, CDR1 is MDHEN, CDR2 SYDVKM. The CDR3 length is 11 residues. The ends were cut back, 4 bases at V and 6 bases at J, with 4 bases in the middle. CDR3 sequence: CASSSSQPQHF. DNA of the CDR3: TGTGCCAGCAGTTCTAGTCAGCCCCAGCATTTT.

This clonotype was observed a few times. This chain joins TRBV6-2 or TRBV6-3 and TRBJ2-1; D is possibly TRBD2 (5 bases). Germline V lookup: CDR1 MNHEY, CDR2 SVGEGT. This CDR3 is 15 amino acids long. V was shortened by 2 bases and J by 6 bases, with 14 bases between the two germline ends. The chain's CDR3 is CASSYRGIAPNEQFF. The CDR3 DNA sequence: TGTGCCAGCAGTTACCGGGGTATTGCCCCCAATGAGCAGTTCTTC.

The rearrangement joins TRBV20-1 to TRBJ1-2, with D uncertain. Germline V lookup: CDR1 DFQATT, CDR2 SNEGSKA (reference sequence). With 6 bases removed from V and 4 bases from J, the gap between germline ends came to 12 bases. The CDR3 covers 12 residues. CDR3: CSAVERIYGYTF. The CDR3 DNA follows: TGCAGTGCCGTAGAGAGGATCTATGGCTACACCTTC.

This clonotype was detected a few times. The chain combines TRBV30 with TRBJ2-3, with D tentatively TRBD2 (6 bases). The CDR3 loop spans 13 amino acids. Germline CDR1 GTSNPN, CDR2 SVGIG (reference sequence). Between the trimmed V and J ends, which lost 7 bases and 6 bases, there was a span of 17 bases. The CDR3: CASRWDLLDTQYF. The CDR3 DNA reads TGTGCCTCCAGGTGGGACTTGCTGGATACGCAGTATTTT.

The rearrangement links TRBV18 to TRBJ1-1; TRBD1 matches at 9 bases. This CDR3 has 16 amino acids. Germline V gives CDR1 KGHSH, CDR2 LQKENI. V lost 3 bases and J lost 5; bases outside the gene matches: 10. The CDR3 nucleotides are TGTGCCAGCTCACCGGCTGGGACAGGGTCTAGAACTGAAGCTTTCTTT. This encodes CASSPAGTGSRTEAFF.

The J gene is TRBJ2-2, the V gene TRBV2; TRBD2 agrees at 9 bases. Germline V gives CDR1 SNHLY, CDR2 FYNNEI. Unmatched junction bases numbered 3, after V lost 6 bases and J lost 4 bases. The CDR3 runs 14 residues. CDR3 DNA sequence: TGTGCCAGCAGGGGACTAGCCCCCACCGGGGAGCTGTTTTTT. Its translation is CASRGLAPTGELFF.

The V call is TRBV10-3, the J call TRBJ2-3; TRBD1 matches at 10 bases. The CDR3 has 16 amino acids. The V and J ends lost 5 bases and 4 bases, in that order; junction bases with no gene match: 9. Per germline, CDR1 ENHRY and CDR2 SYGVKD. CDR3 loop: CAISYRDRGGADTQYF. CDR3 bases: TGTGCCATCAGTTACCGGGACAGGGGAGGCGCAGATACGCAGTATTTT.